The 31 T cell receptor beta chains listed next were all sequenced from one sample in a study of T-cell reconstitution after alpha-beta-depleted transplantation in children. It was with unique molecular identifiers that the TCRbeta library was prepared. MiXCR, run by TCRdb on the PCR reads, gives a single entry per CDR3 protein. This table holds about 980,000 distinct CDR3 sequences, about 31% found once. This material consisted of PBMCs, mostly from graft donor cells, taken 360 days after TCRalphabeta/CD19-depleted stem cell transplant. Receptors originate from a boy under two years old who had a stem cell transplant for SCID, so the T cells may come from the graft donor.

The V call is TRBV5-1, the J call TRBJ2-2; D assignment may be TRBD1 or TRBD2 (6 bases each). Deletions cut 0 bases from V and 3 bases from J, with 9 bases between. In germline, CDR1 is SGHRS, CDR2 YFSETQ. This CDR3 comprises 15 residues. The CDR3 loop is CASSLGGAHTGELFF. The CDR3 nucleotides read TGCGCCAGCAGCTTGGGGGGGGCGCACACCGGGGAGCTGTTTTTT.

The chain recombines TRBV5-1 with TRBJ1-1, with D perhaps matching TRBD1 (5 bases). CDR1 is SGHRS, CDR2 YFSETQ, per germline. This CDR3 is built from 14 residues. V was trimmed by 6 bases and J by 4 bases, leaving 16 bases between them. DNA of the CDR3: TGCGCCAGCACTATGTACACAGGTCTCACTGAAGCTTTCTTT. Residues: CASTMYTGLTEAFF.

The chain has TRBV24-1 and TRBJ2-5; no clear D gene. The CDR3 sequence is 15 residues long. Per germline, CDR1 KGHDR and CDR2 SFDVKD. V dropped 2 bases and J dropped 3 bases, with 12 bases sitting between them. CDR3 in amino acids: CATSDSSSEKETQYF. The CDR3 DNA is TGTGCCACCAGTGATTCATCTTCAGAAAAAGAGACCCAGTACTTC.

The sample holds a few counts of this clonotype. The V call is TRBV6-5, the J call TRBJ2-3; possibly TRBD1 for D (5 bases). V lost 2 bases to trimming and J lost 0 bases, with 9 bases between them. Germline CDR1 and CDR2: MNHEY and SVGAGI. This CDR3 comprises 15 residues. In DNA form, the CDR3 reads TGTGCCAGCAGTTACAGGGGTTATAGCACAGATACGCAGTATTTT. Translation gives CASSYRGYSTDTQYF.

The V gene is TRBV11-2, the J gene TRBJ2-4; D remains unclear. The CDR3 is made up of 13 amino acids. The germline CDR1 and CDR2 sequences are SGHAT and FQNNGV. V was trimmed by 3 bases and J by 10 bases, leaving 13 bases between them. The CDR3 DNA follows: TGTGCCAGCAGCTTCCTCTCTAAGGGAATTCAGTACTTC. Residues: CASSFLSKGIQYF.

The chain combines TRBV5-1 with TRBJ2-1; 12 bases fit TRBD2. Germline-derived CDR1 and CDR2 are SGHRS and YFSETQ. There are 16 residues in the CDR3. With 5 bases clipped from V and 1 base from J, the junction kept 4 bases outside the gene matches. The DNA of the CDR3 is TGCGCCAGCAGTACCGGGACTAGCGGGTCCTACAATGAGCAGTTCTTC. Residues: CASSTGTSGSYNEQFF. The full variable domain, with the rest looked up from reference TRBV5-1 and TRBJ2-1, is KAGVTQTPRYLIKTRGQQVTLSCSPISGHRSVSWYQQTPGQGLQFLFEYFSETQRNKGNFPGRFSGRQFSNSRSEMNVSTLELGDSALYLCASSTGTSGSYNEQFFGPGTRLTVL.

The chain joins TRBV20-1 to TRBJ2-7, with D maybe TRBD1 (6 bases). The CDR3 has 12 amino acids. V was trimmed by 4 bases and J by 6 bases, leaving 13 bases between them. Germline CDR1 DFQATT, CDR2 SNEGSKA (reference sequence). The CDR3 DNA is TGCAGTGCTACAGGGGCCGGGGTCGAGCAGTACTTC. The encoded protein is CSATGAGVEQYF.

CDR3 in DNA: TGTGCCAGCAGCGTAGGCGCAGGACCCCAAGAGACCCAGTACTTC. Its translation is CASSVGAGPQETQYF. The chain recombines TRBV9 with TRBJ2-5; D not resolved. This CDR3 has 15 amino acids. Per the germline V gene, CDR1 is SGDLS and CDR2 is YYNGEE. Trimming pared 0 bases from V and 1 base from J, leaving 10 bases between.

This clonotype appeared a few times. The rearrangement uses TRBV24-1 and TRBJ2-1; 9 bases agree with TRBD2. Unmatched junction bases numbered 13, after V lost 2 bases and J lost 0 bases. This CDR3 is built from 20 residues. Germline V gene lookup returns CDR1 KGHDR and CDR2 SFDVKD. The chain's CDR3 is CATSDSPGAGGPGSYNEQFF. The CDR3 nucleotides are TGTGCCACCAGTGATTCCCCAGGGGCGGGGGGGCCCGGCTCCTACAATGAGCAGTTCTTC.

This clonotype was counted only a few times. The CDR3 here is CASSLAVTLQETQYF. DNA for the CDR3: TGTGCCAGCAGCTTAGCGGTGACACTCCAAGAGACCCAGTACTTC. J is TRBJ2-5 and V is TRBV7-8, with no clear D. The germline gives CDR1 SGHVS, CDR2 FQNEAQ. V lost 0 bases and J lost 1, with 9 bases in between. The CDR3 contains 15 residues.

The sample holds a few counts of this clonotype. The CDR3 region has the DNA TGTGCCAGCAGTTTAGCGGGGGGCGCGGATGAAAAACTGTTTTTT. Its translation is CASSLAGGADEKLFF. The V gene is TRBV12-3 or TRBV12-4, the J gene TRBJ1-4; weak D call: TRBD1 (6 bases). The CDR3 extends over 15 amino acids. The V end lost 0 bases, the J end lost 6 bases, and 11 bases lay between the germline ends.

The V gene is TRBV5-6, the J gene TRBJ2-5; TRBD2 matches 7 bases. Per germline, CDR1 SGHDT and CDR2 YYEEEE. The trim removed 4 bases at V and 1 base at J, leaving 7 bases unmatched. CDR3 length: 15 residues. CDR3 bases: TGTGCCAGCAGCATCGCGGGGGACCTCCAAGAGACCCAGTACTTC. Translation: CASSIAGDLQETQYF.

This clonotype was seen a few times. This chain links TRBV7-8 with TRBJ2-2; 8 bases are shared with TRBD2. The V gene end was trimmed by 1 base and the J gene end by 0 bases; junction bases not matched to a gene: 7. The CDR3 has 18 residues. Germline values: CDR1 SGHVS, CDR2 FQNEAQ. For the CDR3, the DNA is TGTGCCAGCAGCTTAGGTGCGGGGGGTATCGCGAACACCGGGGAGCTGTTTTTT. Protein product: CASSLGAGGIANTGELFF.

The V and J genes are TRBV20-1 and TRBJ1-5, with 7 bases matching TRBD1. Per germline, CDR1 DFQATT and CDR2 SNEGSKA (reference sequence). This CDR3 comprises 15 residues. J gave up 7 bases and V 6 bases, and 15 bases lay outside the gene matches. This chain's CDR3 is CSAIDDRAREQPQHF. In nucleotides, the CDR3 is TGCAGTGCGATAGACGACAGGGCGCGGGAGCAGCCCCAGCATTTT.

The chain recombines TRBV12-3 or TRBV12-4 with TRBJ1-1; perhaps TRBD1 as D (6 bases). The CDR3 spans 14 residues. V dropped 9 bases and J dropped 3 bases, with 17 bases sitting between them. Here the CDR3 DNA reads TGTGCCAGTACCGGGTCCGGGGGCGACACTGAAGCTTTCTTT. Protein product: CASTGSGGDTEAFF.

The gene calls are TRBV5-4 and TRBJ2-1; 8 bases map to TRBD2. With 3 bases clipped from V and 4 bases from J, the junction kept 9 bases outside the gene matches. Germline V gene data show CDR1 as SGHNT and CDR2 as YYREEE (reference sequence). This CDR3 contains 16 residues. CDR3 DNA: TGTGCCAGCAGCTACTCTAGCGGGCTTTTATACAATGAGCAGTTCTTC. This sequence encodes CASSYSSGLLYNEQFF.

V gene TRBV10-3 combines with J gene TRBJ2-3; the match to TRBD2 covers 7 bases. V lost 7 bases and J lost 0; bases outside the gene matches: 7. Germline CDR1 reads ENHRY; CDR2 reads SYGVKD. The CDR3 consists of 15 residues. As DNA, the CDR3 is TGTGCCATCATGAGACGGGGGGAGAGCACAGATACGCAGTATTTT. This encodes CAIMRRGESTDTQYF.

This rearrangement joins TRBV12-3 or TRBV12-4 to TRBJ2-1; the match to TRBD2 covers 8 bases. The CDR3 runs 16 residues. J lost 6 bases, V lost 6 bases, and 13 bases had no gene match. CDR3 DNA: TGTGCCAGCAGCTTGGACGGGGGGGGCCGGTCCAATGAGCAGTTCTTC. This encodes CASSLDGGGRSNEQFF.

This clonotype was counted a few times. The chain uses TRBV12-5 and TRBJ1-1, with TRBD1 matching 7 bases. With 6 bases clipped from V and 4 bases from J, the junction kept 8 bases outside the gene matches. The CDR3 loop spans 14 amino acids. The germline CDR1 and CDR2 sequences are LGHNT and FRNRAP. The CDR3 loop is CASGRKQGGTEAFF. In nucleotides, the CDR3 is TGTGCTAGTGGCCGTAAGCAGGGGGGCACTGAAGCTTTCTTT.

J is TRBJ1-5 and V is TRBV12-3 or TRBV12-4, with 8 positions matching TRBD1. The CDR3 is 14 residues long. V was pared by 5 bases and J by 7 bases, with 7 bases of the junction left unmatched. CDR3 nucleotide sequence: TGTGCCAGCAGTGCGACAGGGGTCAGGCAGCCCCAGCATTTT. This codes for CASSATGVRQPQHF.

This clonotype was counted once. The rearrangement links TRBV12-3 or TRBV12-4 to TRBJ2-2, with TRBD1 identical over 9 bases. The trim removed 7 bases at V and 8 bases at J, leaving 26 bases unmatched. The CDR3 runs 20 residues. CDR3 in amino acids: CASTADRDRDKFLSLGELFF. The CDR3 nucleotides are TGTGCCAGCACCGCTGACCGGGACAGGGATAAATTCCTTAGTTTAGGGGAGCTGTTTTTT.

The chain joins TRBV12-3 or TRBV12-4 to TRBJ2-1; D might be TRBD1 (6 bases). The CDR3 runs 14 residues. Trimming removed 0 bases at V and 9 bases at J, with 12 bases between. The chain's CDR3 is CASSLAGGRSEQFF. Written as DNA, the CDR3 is TGTGCCAGCAGTTTAGCAGGGGGAAGAAGTGAGCAGTTCTTC.

This chain connects TRBV7-9 to TRBJ2-2, with a possible D match to TRBD1 (5 bases). In germline, CDR1 is SEHNR, CDR2 FQNEAQ (reference sequence). The V end was cut by 11 bases, the J end by 3 bases, with 13 bases between. The CDR3 consists of 13 residues. Here the CDR3 reads CAARSRDTGELFF. The CDR3 DNA sequence: TGTGCCGCTCGGAGCAGGGACACCGGGGAGCTGTTTTTT.

In its sample, this clonotype was seen a few times. This chain joins TRBV28 and TRBJ1-1; no definite D call. Between the trimmed V and J ends, which lost 11 bases and 3 bases, there was a span of 19 bases. The CDR3 runs 14 residues. CDR1 is MDHEN, CDR2 SYDVKM, per germline. CDR3 in amino acids: CAASLLGSDTEAFF. In DNA, the CDR3 is TGTGCCGCTAGCCTTCTTGGTAGCGACACTGAAGCTTTCTTT. Variable domain in full (rest from reference TRBV28 and TRBJ1-1): DVKVTQSSRYLVKRTGEKVFLECVQDMDHENMFWYRQDPGLGLRLIYFSYDVKMKEKGDIPEGYSVSREKKERFSLILESASTNQTSMYLCAASLLGSDTEAFFGQGTRLTVV.

This sequence joins TRBV15 and TRBJ2-7, with D unclear. The germline V gene has CDR1 LNHNV and CDR2 YYDKDF (reference sequence). The CDR3 spans 15 residues. V gave up 0 bases and J gave up 4 bases, with 13 bases separating them. The CDR3 DNA reads as TGTGCCACCAGCAGAGATAGGACCTTAACGTACGAGCAGTACTTC. Residues: CATSRDRTLTYEQYF.

The chain links TRBV29-1 to TRBJ2-3; D is undetermined. In germline, CDR1 is SQVTM, CDR2 ANQGSEA. Trimming took 0 bases from V and 4 from J, leaving 5 bases between them. The CDR3 runs 12 residues. The DNA for the CDR3 is TGCAGCGTTGAAGATCCCCCAGATACGCAGTATTTT. It encodes CSVEDPPDTQYF.

The V and J genes are TRBV5-5 and TRBJ2-7; D gene unclear. Germline V CDR1 and CDR2: SGHKS, YYEKEE (reference sequence). V lost 6 bases and J 2 bases, leaving 15 bases between the germline ends. This CDR3 has 14 residues. The CDR3 nucleotides are TGTGCCAGCAATCTTGGGTGGGTAGCCTACGAGCAGTACTTC. It specifies CASNLGWVAYEQYF.

The chain links TRBV6-2 or TRBV6-3 to TRBJ2-7; D might be TRBD2 (7 bases). Trimming pared 7 bases from V and 4 bases from J, leaving 26 bases between. Germline V gene data show CDR1 as MNHEY and CDR2 as SVGEGT. CDR3 size: 17 residues. CDR3 in amino acids: CASTSGGRSIELYEQYF. The CDR3 region has the DNA TGTGCCAGCACCTCGGGGGGCCGGAGCATAGAGTTATACGAGCAGTACTTC.

This chain links TRBV20-1 with TRBJ1-1; perhaps TRBD1 as D (6 bases). V gave up 7 bases and J gave up 12 bases, with 21 bases separating them. Germline V gives CDR1 DFQATT, CDR2 SNEGSKA (reference sequence). This CDR3 is 12 amino acids long. CDR3 protein: CSGEDSRRFTFF. CDR3 nucleotide sequence: TGCAGTGGGGAGGACAGTCGAAGATTTACTTTCTTT.

The chain employs TRBV12-3 or TRBV12-4 and TRBJ2-1; TRBD1 might be the D (6 bases). The CDR3 runs to 15 residues. Trimming removed 6 bases at V and 7 bases at J, with 19 bases between. This CDR3 is CASRPWGRLMNEQFF. The CDR3 DNA sequence: TGTGCCAGCAGGCCCTGGGGGCGCCTGATGAATGAGCAGTTCTTC.

This clonotype was picked up a small number of times. The chain combines TRBV5-1 with TRBJ2-1; possibly TRBD1 for D (7 bases). Per the germline V gene, CDR1 is SGHRS and CDR2 is YFSETQ. Trimming took off 3 bases at V and 4 bases at J, with 17 bases between the two ends. This CDR3 has 16 residues. CDR3 nucleotides: TGCGCCAGCAGCTGGGAGGACAGGAGGGGATACAATGAGCAGTTCTTC. Encoded protein: CASSWEDRRGYNEQFF.